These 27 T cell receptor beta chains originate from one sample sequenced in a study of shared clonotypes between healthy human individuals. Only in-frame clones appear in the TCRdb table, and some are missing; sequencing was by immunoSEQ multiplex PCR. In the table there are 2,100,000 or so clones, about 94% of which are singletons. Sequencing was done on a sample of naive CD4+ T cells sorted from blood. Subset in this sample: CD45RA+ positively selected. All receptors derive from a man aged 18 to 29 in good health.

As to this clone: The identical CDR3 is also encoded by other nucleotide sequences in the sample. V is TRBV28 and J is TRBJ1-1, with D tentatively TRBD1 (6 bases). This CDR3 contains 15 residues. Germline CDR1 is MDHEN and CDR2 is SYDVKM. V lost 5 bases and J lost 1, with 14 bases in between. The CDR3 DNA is TGTGCCAGCAGTAGCCCCGGGGGCAGGAACACTGAAGCTTTCTTT. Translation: CASSSPGGRNTEAFF.

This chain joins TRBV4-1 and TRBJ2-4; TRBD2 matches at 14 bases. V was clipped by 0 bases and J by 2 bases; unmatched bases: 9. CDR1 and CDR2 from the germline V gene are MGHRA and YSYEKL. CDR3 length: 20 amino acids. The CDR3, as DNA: TGCGCCAGCAGCCAAGAGACTAGCGGGGGGGCCTCCGTGACCAAAAACATTCAGTACTTC. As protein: CASSQETSGGASVTKNIQYF.

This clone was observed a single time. CDR3 region: CASTRRGHQETQYF. In DNA form, the CDR3 reads TGTGCCAGCACCCGGAGAGGGCACCAAGAGACCCAGTACTTC. The gene calls are TRBV2 and TRBJ2-5; a possible D gene is TRBD2 (5 bases). CDR3 length: 14 residues. V lost 7 bases, J lost 0 bases, and 12 bases lay in between. Per germline, CDR1 SNHLY and CDR2 FYNNEI.

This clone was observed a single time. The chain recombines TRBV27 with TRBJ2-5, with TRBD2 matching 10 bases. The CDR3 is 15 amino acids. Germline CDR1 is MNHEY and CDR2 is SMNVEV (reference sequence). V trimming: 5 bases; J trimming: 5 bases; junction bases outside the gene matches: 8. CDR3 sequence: CASSTSSGRWETQYF. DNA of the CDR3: TGTGCCAGCAGTACCTCTAGCGGGAGATGGGAGACCCAGTACTTC.

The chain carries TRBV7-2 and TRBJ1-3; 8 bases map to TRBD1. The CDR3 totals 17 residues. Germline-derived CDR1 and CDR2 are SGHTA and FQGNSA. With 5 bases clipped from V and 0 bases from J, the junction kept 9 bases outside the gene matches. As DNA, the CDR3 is TGTGCCAGCAGCGCCGGACAGGGAGTTCGCTCTGGAAACACCATATATTTT. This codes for CASSAGQGVRSGNTIYF.

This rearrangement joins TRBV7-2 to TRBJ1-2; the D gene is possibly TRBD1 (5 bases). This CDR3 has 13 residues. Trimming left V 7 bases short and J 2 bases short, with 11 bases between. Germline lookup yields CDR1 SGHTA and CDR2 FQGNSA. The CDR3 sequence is CASTPEGNYGYTF. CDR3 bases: TGTGCCAGCACTCCGGAGGGGAACTATGGCTACACCTTC.

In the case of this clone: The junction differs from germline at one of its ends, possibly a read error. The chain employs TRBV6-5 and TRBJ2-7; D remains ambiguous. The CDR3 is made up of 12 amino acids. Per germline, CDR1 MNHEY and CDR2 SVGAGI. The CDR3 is CASSYRCARWDF. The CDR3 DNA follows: TGTGCCAGCAGTTACCGGTGCGCTCGCTGGGACTTC.

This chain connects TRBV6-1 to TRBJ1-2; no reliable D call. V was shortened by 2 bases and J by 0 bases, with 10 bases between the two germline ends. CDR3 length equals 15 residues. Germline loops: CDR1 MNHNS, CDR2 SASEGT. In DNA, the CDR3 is TGTGCCAGCAGTGAACAGGTCCAAGCTAACTATGGCTACACCTTC. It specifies CASSEQVQANYGYTF.

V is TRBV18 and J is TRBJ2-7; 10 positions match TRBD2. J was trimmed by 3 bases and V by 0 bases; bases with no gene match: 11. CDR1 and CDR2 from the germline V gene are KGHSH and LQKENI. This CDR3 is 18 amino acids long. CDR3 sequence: CASSPPNTPSGSYYEQYF. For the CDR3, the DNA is TGTGCCAGCTCACCACCGAATACCCCTAGCGGGAGTTACTACGAGCAGTACTTC.

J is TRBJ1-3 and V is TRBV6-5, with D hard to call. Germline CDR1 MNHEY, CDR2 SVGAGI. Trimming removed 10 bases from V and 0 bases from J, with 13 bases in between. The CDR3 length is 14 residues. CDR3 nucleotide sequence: TGTGCCACTCAAGAGGGCTTCTCTGGAAACACCATATATTTT. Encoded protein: CATQEGFSGNTIYF.

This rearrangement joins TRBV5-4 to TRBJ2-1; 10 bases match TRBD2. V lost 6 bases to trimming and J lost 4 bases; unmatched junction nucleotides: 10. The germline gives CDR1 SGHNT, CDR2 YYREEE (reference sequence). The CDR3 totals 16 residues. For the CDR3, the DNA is TGTGCCAGCACCCTGCCCGGGACTAGCGCATACAATGAGCAGTTCTTC. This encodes CASTLPGTSAYNEQFF.

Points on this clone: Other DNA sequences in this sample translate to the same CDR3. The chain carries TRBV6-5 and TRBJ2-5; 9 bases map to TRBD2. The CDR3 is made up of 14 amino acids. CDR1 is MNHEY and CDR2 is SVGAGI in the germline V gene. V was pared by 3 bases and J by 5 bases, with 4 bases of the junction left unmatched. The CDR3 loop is CASSYGLAGETQYF. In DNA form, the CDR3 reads TGTGCCAGCAGTTATGGGCTAGCGGGGGAGACCCAGTACTTC.

The CDR3 sequence is CASSLGQGEGYEQYF. In nucleotides, the CDR3 is TGTGCCAGCAGCCTAGGACAGGGGGAAGGGTACGAGCAGTACTTC. The chain is built from TRBV11-3 and TRBJ2-7; TRBD1 matches at 10 bases. Trimming at V came to 5 bases and at J to 4 bases, leaving 8 bases not matched to a gene. Germline-derived CDR1 and CDR2 are SGHNT and YENEEA. CDR3 length: 15 amino acids.

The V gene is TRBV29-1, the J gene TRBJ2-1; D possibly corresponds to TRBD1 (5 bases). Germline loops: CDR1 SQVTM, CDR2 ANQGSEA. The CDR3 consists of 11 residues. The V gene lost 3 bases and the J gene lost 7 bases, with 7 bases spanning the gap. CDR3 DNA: TGCAGCGTTGATCAGGGTAATGAGCAGTTCTTC. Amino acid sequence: CSVDQGNEQFF.

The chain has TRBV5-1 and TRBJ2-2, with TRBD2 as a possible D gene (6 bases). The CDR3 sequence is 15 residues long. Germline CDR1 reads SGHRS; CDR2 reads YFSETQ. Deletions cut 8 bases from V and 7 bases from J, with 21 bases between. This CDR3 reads CASEGLENVGGELFF. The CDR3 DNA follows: TGCGCCAGTGAGGGACTCGAGAACGTCGGCGGGGAGCTGTTTTTT.

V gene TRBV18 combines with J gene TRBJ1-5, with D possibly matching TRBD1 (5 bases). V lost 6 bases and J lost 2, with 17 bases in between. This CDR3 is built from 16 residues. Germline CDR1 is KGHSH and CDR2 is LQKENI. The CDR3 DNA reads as TGTGCCAGCTCCCTAGATACAGGTTCGGGCAATCAGCCCCAGCATTTT. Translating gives CASSLDTGSGNQPQHF.

CDR3 DNA: TGTGCCAGCAGAGATAGCGGGGGCCCATACAATGAGCAGTTCTTC. It yields the protein CASRDSGGPYNEQFF. The chain has TRBV28 and TRBJ2-1; TRBD2 matches at 9 bases. This CDR3 has 15 amino acids. The germline V gene encodes CDR1 MDHEN and CDR2 SYDVKM. V lost 6 bases, J lost 4 bases, and 7 bases stayed unmatched.

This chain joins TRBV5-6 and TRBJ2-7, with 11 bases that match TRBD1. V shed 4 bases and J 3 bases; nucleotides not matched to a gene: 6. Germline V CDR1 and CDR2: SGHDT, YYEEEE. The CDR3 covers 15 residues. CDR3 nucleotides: TGTGCCAGCAGCCCCTCCGGGACAGGGGGCTACGAGCAGTACTTC. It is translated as CASSPSGTGGYEQYF.

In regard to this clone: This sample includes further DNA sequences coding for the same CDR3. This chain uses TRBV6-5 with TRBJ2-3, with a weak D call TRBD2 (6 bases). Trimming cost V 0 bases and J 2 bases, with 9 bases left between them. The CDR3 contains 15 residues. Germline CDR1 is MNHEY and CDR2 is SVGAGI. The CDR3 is CASSYSGTSTDTQYF. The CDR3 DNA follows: TGTGCCAGCAGTTACTCGGGGACTTCCACAGATACGCAGTATTTT.

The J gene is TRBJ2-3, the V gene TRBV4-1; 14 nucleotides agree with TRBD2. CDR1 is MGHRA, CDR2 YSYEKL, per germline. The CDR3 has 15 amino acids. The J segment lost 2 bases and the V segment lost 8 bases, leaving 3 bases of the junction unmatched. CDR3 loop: CASSGLAGDTDTQYF. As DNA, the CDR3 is TGCGCCAGCTCGGGACTAGCGGGGGACACAGATACGCAGTATTTT.

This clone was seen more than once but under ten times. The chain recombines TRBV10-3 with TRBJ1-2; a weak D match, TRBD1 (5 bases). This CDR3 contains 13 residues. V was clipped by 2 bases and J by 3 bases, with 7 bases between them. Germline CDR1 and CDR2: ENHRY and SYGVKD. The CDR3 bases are TGTGCCATCAGTGAGAGGGGTGACTATGGCTACACCTTC. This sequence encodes CAISERGDYGYTF.

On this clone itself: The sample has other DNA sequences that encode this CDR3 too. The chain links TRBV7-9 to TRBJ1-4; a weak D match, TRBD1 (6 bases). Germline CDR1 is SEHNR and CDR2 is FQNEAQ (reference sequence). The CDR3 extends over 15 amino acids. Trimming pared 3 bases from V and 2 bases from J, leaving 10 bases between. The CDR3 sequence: CASSFWGATNEKLFF. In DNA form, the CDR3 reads TGTGCCAGCAGCTTCTGGGGGGCGACTAATGAAAAACTGTTTTTT.

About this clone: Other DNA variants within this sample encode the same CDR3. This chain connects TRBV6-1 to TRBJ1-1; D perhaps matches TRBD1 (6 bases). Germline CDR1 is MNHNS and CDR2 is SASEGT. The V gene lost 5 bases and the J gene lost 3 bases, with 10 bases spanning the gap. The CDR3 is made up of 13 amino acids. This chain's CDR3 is CASSPRGDTEAFF. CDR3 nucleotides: TGTGCCAGCAGTCCGAGGGGGGACACTGAAGCTTTCTTT.

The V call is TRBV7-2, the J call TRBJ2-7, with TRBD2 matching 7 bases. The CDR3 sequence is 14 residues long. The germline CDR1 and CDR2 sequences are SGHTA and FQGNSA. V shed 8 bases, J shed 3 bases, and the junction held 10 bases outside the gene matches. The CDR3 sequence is CASGKSGTSYEQYF. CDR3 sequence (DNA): TGTGCCAGCGGGAAAAGCGGGACCAGCTACGAGCAGTACTTC.

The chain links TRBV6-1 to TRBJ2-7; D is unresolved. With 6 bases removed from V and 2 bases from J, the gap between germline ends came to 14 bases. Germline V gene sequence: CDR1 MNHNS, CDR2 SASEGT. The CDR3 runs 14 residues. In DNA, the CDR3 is TGTGCCAGCAGCCAAGGGCGCAGAACCTACGAGCAGTACTTC. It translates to CASSQGRRTYEQYF.

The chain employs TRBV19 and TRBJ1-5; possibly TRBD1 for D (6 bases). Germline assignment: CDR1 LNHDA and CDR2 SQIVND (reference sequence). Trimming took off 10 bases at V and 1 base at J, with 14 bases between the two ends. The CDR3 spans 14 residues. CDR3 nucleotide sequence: TGTGCCACCGAGACAGGACGAAGCAATCAGCCCCAGCATTTT. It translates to CATETGRSNQPQHF.

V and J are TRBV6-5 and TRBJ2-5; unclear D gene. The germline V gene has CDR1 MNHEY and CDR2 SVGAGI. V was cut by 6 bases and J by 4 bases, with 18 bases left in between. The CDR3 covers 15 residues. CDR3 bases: TGTGCCAGCAGCAGCTCCGGGCCAGAAGGAGAGACCCAGTACTTC. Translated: CASSSSGPEGETQYF.